What follows are 18 T cell receptor beta chains derived from one specimen sequenced in a study of blood T cell repertoires in COVID-19. TCRdb's copy holds only in-frame clones and misses some; the assay was immunoSEQ multiplex PCR. Of tens of thousands of clones listed, around 84% are singletons. Sequenced sample: peripheral blood. These receptors originate from a human donor with acute or convalescent COVID-19. The donor label of this sample is uncertain.

The chain combines TRBV12-5 with TRBJ2-2; TRBD2 is a possible D gene (6 bases). This CDR3 has 17 residues. Looked up from germline, CDR1 is LGHNT and CDR2 is FRNRAP. Trimming removed 0 bases at V and 1 base at J, with 12 bases between. Written as DNA, the CDR3 is TGTGCTAGTGGTTTGGTACGGGAGACAGAGAACACCGGGGAGCTGTTTTTT. Translating gives CASGLVRETENTGELFF.

The CDR3 DNA is TGTGCCAGCAGCTTGGAGGGGACGGCGAGGTATGGCTACACCTTC. Translation gives CASSLEGTARYGYTF. The chain uses TRBV7-8 and TRBJ1-2; TRBD1 might be the D (5 bases). The CDR3 covers 15 residues. The germline V gene has CDR1 SGHVS and CDR2 FQNEAQ. V was pared by 3 bases and J by 5 bases, with 16 bases between.

J is TRBJ1-2 and V is TRBV19; D might be TRBD1 (6 bases). The germline V gene has CDR1 LNHDA and CDR2 SQIVND (reference sequence). The CDR3 has 13 residues. Trimming stripped 11 bases from V and 0 bases from J, with 13 bases between. This CDR3 reads CAVSRTANYGYTF. In nucleotides, the CDR3 is TGTGCCGTATCTCGGACAGCTAACTATGGCTACACCTTC.

V and J are TRBV2 and TRBJ2-7, with 16 bases matching TRBD2. Germline V gene sequence: CDR1 SNHLY, CDR2 FYNNEI. The CDR3 has 19 amino acids. V lost 6 bases and J lost 3; bases outside the gene matches: 14. CDR3 sequence reads: CASSAGTSGRAPMGYEQYF. DNA for the CDR3: TGTGCCAGCAGCGCCGGGACTAGCGGGAGGGCCCCAATGGGCTACGAGCAGTACTTC.

Note on this clone: The identical CDR3 is also encoded by other nucleotide sequences in the sample. The chain links TRBV19 to TRBJ1-1; D perhaps matches TRBD1 (6 bases). Trimming took 2 bases from V and 3 from J, leaving 7 bases between them. Germline V gene lookup returns CDR1 LNHDA and CDR2 SQIVND (reference sequence). CDR3 length: 13 residues. The CDR3 region is CASSIPGDTEAFF. CDR3 DNA: TGTGCCAGTAGTATACCAGGGGACACTGAAGCTTTCTTT.

The rearrangement joins TRBV27 to TRBJ1-5, with a possible D match to TRBD1 (5 bases). Germline lookup yields CDR1 MNHEY and CDR2 SMNVEV (reference sequence). V was cut by 0 bases and J by 7 bases, with 13 bases left in between. This CDR3 contains 15 residues. The CDR3 here is CASSLSIREVQPQHF. CDR3 nucleotides: TGTGCCAGCAGTTTATCAATCAGGGAAGTCCAGCCCCAGCATTTT.

The chain employs TRBV11-3 and TRBJ2-3; 7 nucleotides line up with TRBD2. In germline, CDR1 is SGHNT, CDR2 YENEEA. Trimming at V came to 3 bases and at J to 3 bases, leaving 15 bases not matched to a gene. CDR3 length equals 18 residues. The CDR3 spells CASSFSGHGTGGTDTQYF. The CDR3 bases are TGTGCCAGCAGCTTTTCCGGCCACGGGACGGGGGGAACAGATACGCAGTATTTT.

Here the CDR3 reads CASSTGTGSTEAFF. As DNA, the CDR3 is TGTGCCAGTAGTACCGGGACAGGAAGTACTGAAGCTTTCTTT. The chain joins TRBV19 to TRBJ1-1; 8 nucleotides agree with TRBD1. Trimming at V came to 4 bases and at J to 5 bases, leaving 6 bases not matched to a gene. CDR1 and CDR2 from the germline V gene are LNHDA and SQIVND (reference sequence). CDR3 size: 14 residues. The entire variable domain, with the rest obtained from reference TRBV19 and TRBJ1-1, is as follows: DGGITQSPKYLFRKEGQNVTLSCEQNLNHDAMYWYRQDPGQGLRLIYYSQIVNDFQKGDIAEGYSVSREKKESFPLTVTSAQKNPTAFYLCASSTGTGSTEAFFGQGTRLTVV.

The chain combines TRBV2 with TRBJ1-2; 12 positions agree with TRBD1. The V segment lost 6 bases and the J segment 4 bases; nucleotides outside the gene matches: 6. This CDR3 is built from 15 residues. Germline values: CDR1 SNHLY, CDR2 FYNNEI. CDR3 sequence: CASRSGQGASYGYTF. The CDR3 DNA is TGTGCCAGCAGATCGGGACAGGGGGCTAGCTATGGCTACACCTTC.

This clone was detected once. The rearrangement links TRBV5-1 to TRBJ1-4; D is unresolved. CDR3 length: 12 residues. Germline V gene data show CDR1 as SGHRS and CDR2 as YFSETQ. The V end lost 1 base, the J end lost 8 bases, and 6 bases lay between the germline ends. This chain's CDR3 is CASSLSGEKLFF. DNA of the CDR3: TGCGCCAGCAGCTTGTCCGGGGAAAAACTGTTTTTT.

The chain joins TRBV10-3 to TRBJ1-1; D remains unclear. The CDR3 loop spans 12 amino acids. The germline V and J ends were trimmed by 5 bases and 1 base, with 5 bases remaining between them. Germline assignment: CDR1 ENHRY and CDR2 SYGVKD. In DNA, the CDR3 is TGTGCCATCAGTAGACAGAACACTGAAGCTTTCTTT. This codes for CAISRQNTEAFF.

V is TRBV27 and J is TRBJ2-1; 8 bases are shared with TRBD1. The CDR3 contains 14 residues. Germline V gene data show CDR1 as MNHEY and CDR2 as SMNVEV (reference sequence). Trimming removed 8 bases from V and 9 bases from J; junction bases left unmatched: 12. CDR3 sequence reads: CASRMRDRGGEQFF. DNA for the CDR3: TGTGCCAGCCGAATGCGCGACAGGGGAGGTGAGCAGTTCTTC.

The genes are TRBV28 and TRBJ1-5; TRBD1 matches 9 bases. The CDR3 loop spans 15 amino acids. Unmatched junction bases numbered 6, after V lost 5 bases and J lost 4 bases. Germline CDR1 and CDR2: MDHEN and SYDVKM. CDR3 loop: CASSRRDRENQPQHF. The CDR3 DNA follows: TGTGCCAGCAGTCGCCGGGACAGGGAAAATCAGCCCCAGCATTTT.

DNA of the CDR3: TGTGCAAGTCGCTTAGTTTGGACTTTCCAAGAGACCCAGTACTTC. It translates to CASRLVWTFQETQYF. The chain joins TRBV12-2 to TRBJ2-5; TRBD2 is taken as the D call from the table, unchecked against the DNA. TRBV12-2 is flagged as a pseudogene. CDR3 length: 15 residues.

J is TRBJ2-3 and V is TRBV11-2; tentative D call: TRBD2 (5 bases). The CDR3 has 16 amino acids. The V and J ends lost 1 base and 0 bases respectively, with 11 bases between them. Germline V gene lookup returns CDR1 SGHAT and CDR2 FQNNGV. CDR3 in amino acids: CASSLVAGTSTDTQYF. For the CDR3, the DNA is TGTGCCAGCAGCTTAGTGGCGGGTACGAGCACAGATACGCAGTATTTT.

The chain is built from TRBV19 and TRBJ1-2, with 8 bases fitting TRBD1. Looked up from germline, CDR1 is LNHDA and CDR2 is SQIVND (reference sequence). The trim removed 6 bases at V and 4 bases at J, leaving 7 bases unmatched. The CDR3 runs to 14 residues. The CDR3 protein is CASSRQGTSYGYTF. The DNA for the CDR3 is TGTGCCAGTAGCCGACAGGGGACCTCCTATGGCTACACCTTC.

The rearrangement links TRBV7-2 to TRBJ2-7, with D possibly matching TRBD1 (6 bases). The germline V and J ends were trimmed by 5 bases and 4 bases, with 12 bases remaining between them. Germline-derived CDR1 and CDR2 are SGHTA and FQGNSA. This CDR3 has 13 amino acids. CDR3 loop: CASSQNDRYEQYF. For the CDR3, the DNA is TGTGCCAGCAGCCAAAACGACAGGTACGAGCAGTACTTC.

The chain joins TRBV6-2 or TRBV6-3 to TRBJ2-3; TRBD1 matches 8 bases. V was pared by 6 bases and J by 3 bases, with 11 bases of the junction left unmatched. CDR1 MNHEY and CDR2 SVGEGT come from the germline V gene. The CDR3 extends over 16 amino acids. CDR3 amino acids: CASSSLPGQATDTQYF. The CDR3 DNA is TGTGCCAGCAGCTCCCTACCGGGACAGGCGACAGATACGCAGTATTTT.